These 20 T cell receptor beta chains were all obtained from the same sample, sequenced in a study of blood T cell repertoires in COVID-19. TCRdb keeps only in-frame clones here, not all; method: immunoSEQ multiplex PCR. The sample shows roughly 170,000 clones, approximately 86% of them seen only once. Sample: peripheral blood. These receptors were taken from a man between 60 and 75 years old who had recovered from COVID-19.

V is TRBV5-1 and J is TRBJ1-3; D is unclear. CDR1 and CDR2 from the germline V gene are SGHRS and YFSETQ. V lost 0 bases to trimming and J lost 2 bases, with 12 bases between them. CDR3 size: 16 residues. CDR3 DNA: TGCGCCAGCAGCTTGGAAGGAAGTGGGCCTGGAAACACCATATATTTT. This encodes CASSLEGSGPGNTIYF.

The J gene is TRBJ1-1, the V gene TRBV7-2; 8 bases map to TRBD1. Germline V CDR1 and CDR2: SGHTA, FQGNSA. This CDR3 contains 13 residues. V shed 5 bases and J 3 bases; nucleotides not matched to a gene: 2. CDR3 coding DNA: TGTGCCAGCAGCGCACAGGGGGACACTGAAGCTTTCTTT. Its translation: CASSAQGDTEAFF.

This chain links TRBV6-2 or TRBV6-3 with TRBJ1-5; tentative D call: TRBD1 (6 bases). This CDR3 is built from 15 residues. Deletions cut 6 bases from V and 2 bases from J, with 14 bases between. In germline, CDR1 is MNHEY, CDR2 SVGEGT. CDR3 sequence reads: CASSGGGGGNQPQHF. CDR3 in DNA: TGTGCCAGCAGCGGGGGAGGGGGTGGCAATCAGCCCCAGCATTTT.

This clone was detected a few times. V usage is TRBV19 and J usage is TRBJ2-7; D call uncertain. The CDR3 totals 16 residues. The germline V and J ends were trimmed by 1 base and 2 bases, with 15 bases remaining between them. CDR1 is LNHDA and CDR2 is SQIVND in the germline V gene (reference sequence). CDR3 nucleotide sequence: TGTGCCAGTAGTATAGGGCTCCGTGGCGCGGCCTACGAGCAGTACTTC. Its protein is CASSIGLRGAAYEQYF.

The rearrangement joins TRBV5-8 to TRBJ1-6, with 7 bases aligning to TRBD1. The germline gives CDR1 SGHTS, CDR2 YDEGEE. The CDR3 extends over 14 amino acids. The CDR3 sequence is CAGEGTAYNSPLHF. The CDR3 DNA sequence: TGTGCGGGGGAAGGGACAGCCTATAATTCACCCCTCCACTTT.

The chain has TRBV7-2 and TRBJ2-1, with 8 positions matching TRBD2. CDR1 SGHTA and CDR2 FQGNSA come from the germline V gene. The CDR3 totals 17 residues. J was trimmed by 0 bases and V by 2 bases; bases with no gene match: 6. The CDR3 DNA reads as TGTGCCAGCAGCTTAAAAGGTAGCGGGGCCTCCTACAATGAGCAGTTCTTC. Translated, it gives CASSLKGSGASYNEQFF.

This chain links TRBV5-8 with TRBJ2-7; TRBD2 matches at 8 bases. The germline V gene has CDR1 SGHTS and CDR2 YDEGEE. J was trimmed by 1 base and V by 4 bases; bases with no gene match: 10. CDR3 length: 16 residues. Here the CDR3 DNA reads TGTGCCAGCAGCGATTTCAGCAAGCGGGGGTCCTACGAGCAGTACTTC. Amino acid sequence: CASSDFSKRGSYEQYF.

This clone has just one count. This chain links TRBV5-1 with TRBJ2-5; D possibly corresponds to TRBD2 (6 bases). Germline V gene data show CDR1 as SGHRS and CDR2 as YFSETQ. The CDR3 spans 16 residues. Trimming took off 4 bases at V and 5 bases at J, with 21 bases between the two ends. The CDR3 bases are TGCGCCAGCAGCCCATATGCAGCGGCGGGATCGGAGACCCAGTACTTC. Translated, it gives CASSPYAAAGSETQYF.

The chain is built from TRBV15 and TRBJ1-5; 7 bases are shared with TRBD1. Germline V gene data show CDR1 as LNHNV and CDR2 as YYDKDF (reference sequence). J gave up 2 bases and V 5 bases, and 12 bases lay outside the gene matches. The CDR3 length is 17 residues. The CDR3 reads CATSAPKGTGGNQPQHF. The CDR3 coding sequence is TGTGCCACCAGCGCCCCAAAGGGAACAGGGGGCAATCAGCCCCAGCATTTT. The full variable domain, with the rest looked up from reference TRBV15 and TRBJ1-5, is DAMVIQNPRYQVTQFGKPVTLSCSQTLNHNVMYWYQQKSSQAPKLLFHYYDKDFNNEADTPDNFQSRRPNTSFCFLDIRSPGLGDTAMYLCATSAPKGTGGNQPQHFGDGTRLSIL.

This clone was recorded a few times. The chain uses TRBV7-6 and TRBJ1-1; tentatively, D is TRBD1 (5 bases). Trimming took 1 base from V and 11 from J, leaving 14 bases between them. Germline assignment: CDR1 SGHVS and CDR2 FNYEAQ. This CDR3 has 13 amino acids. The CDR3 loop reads CASSLVFGGGAFF. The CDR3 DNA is TGTGCCAGCAGCTTAGTATTCGGTGGGGGGGCTTTCTTT.

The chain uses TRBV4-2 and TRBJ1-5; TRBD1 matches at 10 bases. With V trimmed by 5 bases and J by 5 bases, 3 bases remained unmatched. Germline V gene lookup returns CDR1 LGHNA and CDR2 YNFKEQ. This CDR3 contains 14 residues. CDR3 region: CASSYGQGDQPQHF. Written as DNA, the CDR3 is TGTGCCAGCAGCTATGGACAGGGGGATCAGCCCCAGCATTTT.

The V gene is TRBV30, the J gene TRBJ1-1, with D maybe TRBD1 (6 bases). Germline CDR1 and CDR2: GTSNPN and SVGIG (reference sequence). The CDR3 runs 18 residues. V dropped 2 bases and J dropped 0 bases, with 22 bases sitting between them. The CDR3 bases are TGTGCCTGGAGTCCCTCGGGACACCGCTCACTTTTGAACACTGAAGCTTTCTTT. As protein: CAWSPSGHRSLLNTEAFF.

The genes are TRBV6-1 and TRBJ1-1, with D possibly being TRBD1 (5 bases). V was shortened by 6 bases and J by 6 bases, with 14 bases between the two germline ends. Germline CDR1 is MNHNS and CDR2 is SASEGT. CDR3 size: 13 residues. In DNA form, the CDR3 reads TGTGCCAGCAGCACCACAGGTTTCGCTGAAGCTTTCTTT. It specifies CASSTTGFAEAFF.

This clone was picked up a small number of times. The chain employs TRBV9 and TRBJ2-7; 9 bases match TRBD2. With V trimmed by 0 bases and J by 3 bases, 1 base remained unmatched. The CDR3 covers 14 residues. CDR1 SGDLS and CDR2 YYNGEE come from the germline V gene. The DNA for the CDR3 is TGTGCCAGCAGCGTAGGACTAGCGGACTACGAGCAGTACTTC. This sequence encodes CASSVGLADYEQYF.

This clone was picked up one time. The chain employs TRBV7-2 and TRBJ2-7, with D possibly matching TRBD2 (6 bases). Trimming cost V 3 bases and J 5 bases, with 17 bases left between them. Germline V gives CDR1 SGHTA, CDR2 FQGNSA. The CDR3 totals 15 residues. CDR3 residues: CASSFYGLARHEQYF. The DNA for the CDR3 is TGTGCCAGCAGCTTTTACGGCCTAGCGCGCCACGAGCAGTACTTC. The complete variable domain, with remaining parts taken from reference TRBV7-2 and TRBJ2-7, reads GAGVSQSPSNKVTEKGKDVELRCDPISGHTALYWYRQSLGQGLEFLIYFQGNSAPDKSGLPSDRFSAERTGGSVSTLTIQRTQQEDSAVYLCASSFYGLARHEQYFGPGTRLTVT.

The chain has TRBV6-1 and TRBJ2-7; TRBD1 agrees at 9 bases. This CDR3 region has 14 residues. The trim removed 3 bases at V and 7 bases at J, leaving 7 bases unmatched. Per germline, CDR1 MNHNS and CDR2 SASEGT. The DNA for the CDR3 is TGTGCCAGCAGTGAGGACAGGGGCCCTTTGGAGCAGTACTTC. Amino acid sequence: CASSEDRGPLEQYF.

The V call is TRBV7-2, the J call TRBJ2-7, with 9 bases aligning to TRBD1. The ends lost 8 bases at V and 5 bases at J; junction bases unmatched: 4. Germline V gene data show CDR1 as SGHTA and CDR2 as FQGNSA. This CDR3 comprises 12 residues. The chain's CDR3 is CASRQGGNEQYF. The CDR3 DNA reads TGTGCCAGCCGACAGGGGGGCAACGAGCAGTACTTC.

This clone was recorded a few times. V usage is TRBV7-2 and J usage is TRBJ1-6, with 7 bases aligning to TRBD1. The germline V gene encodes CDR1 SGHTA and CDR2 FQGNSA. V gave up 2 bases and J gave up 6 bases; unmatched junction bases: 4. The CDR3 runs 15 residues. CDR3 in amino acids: CASSLRTGRNSPLHF. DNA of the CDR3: TGTGCCAGCAGCTTAAGGACAGGTCGTAATTCACCCCTCCACTTT.

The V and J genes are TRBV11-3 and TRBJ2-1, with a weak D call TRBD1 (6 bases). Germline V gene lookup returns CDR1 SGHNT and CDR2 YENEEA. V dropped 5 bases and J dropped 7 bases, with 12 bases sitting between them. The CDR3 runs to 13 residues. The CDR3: CASSRGGGNEQFF. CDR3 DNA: TGTGCCAGCAGCCGAGGGGGTGGAAATGAGCAGTTCTTC.

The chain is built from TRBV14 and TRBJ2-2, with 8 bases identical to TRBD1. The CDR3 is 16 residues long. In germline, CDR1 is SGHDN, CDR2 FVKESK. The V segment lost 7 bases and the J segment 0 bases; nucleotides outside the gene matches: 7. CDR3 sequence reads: CASTLRTGSNTGELFF. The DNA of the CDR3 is TGTGCCAGCACCCTTCGGACAGGGTCGAACACCGGGGAGCTGTTTTTT. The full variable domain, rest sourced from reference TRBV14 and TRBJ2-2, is EAGVTQFPSHSVIEKGQTVTLRCDPISGHDNLYWYRRVMGKEIKFLLHFVKESKQDESGMPNNRFLAERTGGTYSTLKVQPAELEDSGVYFCASTLRTGSNTGELFFGEGSRLTVL.